This TCR beta chain was sequenced in a study of CD8 T cells in ankylosing spondylitis. Study findings and constraints: Earlier studies detected some motif variants in reactive arthritis synovial fluid and blood. Ankylosing spondylitis blood seemed to carry a telltale TCR beta motif made of eight highly homologous variants. Relatively rare in peripheral blood, disease-linked clones were also CD8+. In ankylosing spondylitis patients, matched synovial fluid reportedly showed significant enrichment of disease-linked clones.

As for this clonotype: Antigen specificity is unknown.

Making the TCR beta libraries involved quantitative 5'-RACE with molecular barcodes. TCRdb re-called the 5' RACE reads with MiXCR, one entry per CDR3 protein. The data hold more than 650,000 distinct CDR3 sequences, with about 11% observed a single time. There are 14 residues in the CDR3. Germline lookup yields CDR1 MNHEY and CDR2 SVGEGT. V gave up 6 bases and J gave up 0 bases; unmatched junction bases: 4. The receptor was derived from a male donor with ankylosing spondylitis. The chain has TRBV6-2 or TRBV6-3 and TRBJ2-7; TRBD2 aligns across 8 bases. Input material: blood, either unsorted or a sorted T cell fraction (not recorded which). The DNA for the CDR3 is TGTGCCAGCAGGTCCGGGGGGGCCTCCTACGAGCAGTACTTC. As protein: CASRSGGASYEQYF.